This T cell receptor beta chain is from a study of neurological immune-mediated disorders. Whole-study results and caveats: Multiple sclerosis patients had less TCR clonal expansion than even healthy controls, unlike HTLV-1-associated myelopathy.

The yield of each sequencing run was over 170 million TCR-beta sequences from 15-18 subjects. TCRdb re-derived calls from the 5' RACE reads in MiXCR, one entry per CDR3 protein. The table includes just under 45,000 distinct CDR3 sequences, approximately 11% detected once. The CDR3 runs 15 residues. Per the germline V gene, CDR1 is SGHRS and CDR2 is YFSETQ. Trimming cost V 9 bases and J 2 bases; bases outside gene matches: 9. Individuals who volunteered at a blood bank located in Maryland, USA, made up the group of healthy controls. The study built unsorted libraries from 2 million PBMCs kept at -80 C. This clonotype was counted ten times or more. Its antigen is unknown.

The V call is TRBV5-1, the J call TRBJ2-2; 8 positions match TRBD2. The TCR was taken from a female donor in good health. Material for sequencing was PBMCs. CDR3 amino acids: CATRGGNTNTGELFF. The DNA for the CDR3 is TGCGCCACTCGCGGGGGGAACACCAACACCGGGGAGCTGTTTTTT.